The rows below give T cell receptor beta chains drawn from one sample of a study of blood T cell repertoires in COVID-19. Here immunoSEQ multiplex PCR was the method, and the copy in TCRdb shows in-frame clones only, minus some. The sample has 380,000 or so clones; around nine tenths are singletons. The sample consisted of peripheral blood. Receptors originate from a woman in her fifties or sixties with COVID-19, enrolled during active disease. CDR3s include the opening cysteine and the closing phenylalanine or tryptophan. D genes are given only for firm matches. Clone size is not always given. Where it is, it says once, few, many or a class for expanded clones.

d_gene: TRBD2; j_gene: TRBJ2-7; abundance: .; v_gene: TRBV4-1; CDR3aa: CASSPLTRTSGGLSEQYF; CDR3nt: TGCGCCAGCAGCCCCCTGACGAGGACTAGCGGGGGACTATCCGAGCAGTACTTC
d_gene: TRBD2; j_gene: TRBJ2-7; abundance: .; v_gene: TRBV7-9; CDR3aa: CASSLTLGTSGGSEQYF; CDR3nt: TGTGCCAGCAGCTTAACCCTCGGGACTAGCGGGGGGAGTGAGCAGTACTTC
d_gene: TRBD2; j_gene: TRBJ2-2; abundance: .; v_gene: TRBV7-6; CDR3aa: CASSSELAGVNTGELFF; CDR3nt: TGTGCCAGCAGCTCTGAACTAGCGGGGGTAAACACCGGGGAGCTGTTTTTT
d_gene: TRBD1; j_gene: TRBJ2-7; abundance: .; v_gene: TRBV5-5; CDR3aa: CASSPNQRTGTYEQYF; CDR3nt: TGTGCCAGCAGCCCCAACCAGAGGACAGGGACCTACGAGCAGTACTTC
d_gene: TRBD2; j_gene: TRBJ2-1; abundance: .; v_gene: TRBV9; CDR3aa: CASSVALRGGEQFF; CDR3nt: TGTGCCAGCAGCGTAGCTCTCCGGGGGGGTGAGCAGTTCTTC
d_gene: .; j_gene: TRBJ2-3; abundance: .; v_gene: TRBV19; CDR3aa: CASRPLYLASTDTQYF; CDR3nt: TGTGCCAGTAGGCCGCTCTACCTCGCTAGCACAGATACGCAGTATTTT
d_gene: TRBD1; j_gene: TRBJ1-2; abundance: .; v_gene: TRBV9; CDR3aa: CASSVGQGLFGYTF; CDR3nt: TGTGCCAGCAGCGTAGGACAGGGTCTCTTTGGCTACACCTTC
d_gene: .; j_gene: TRBJ2-1; abundance: .; v_gene: TRBV6-2/TRBV6-3; CDR3aa: CASSYGRGSYNEQFF; CDR3nt: TGTGCCAGCAGTTACGGTAGGGGCTCCTACAATGAGCAGTTCTTC
d_gene: TRBD2; j_gene: TRBJ2-2; abundance: .; v_gene: TRBV6-5; CDR3aa: CASRRPGGTTGELFF; CDR3nt: TGTGCCAGCCGGAGACCGGGGGGGACCACCGGGGAGCTGTTTTTT
d_gene: TRBD2; j_gene: TRBJ2-1; abundance: .; v_gene: TRBV10-2; CDR3aa: CASMGGTSGANEQFF; CDR3nt: TGCGCCAGCATGGGCGGGACTAGCGGGGCTAATGAGCAGTTCTTC
d_gene: TRBD2; j_gene: TRBJ2-3; abundance: .; v_gene: TRBV4-2; CDR3aa: CASSQGGLAGAYTDTQYF; CDR3nt: TGTGCCAGCAGCCAAGGGGGGCTAGCGGGGGCCTACACAGATACGCAGTATTTT
d_gene: TRBD1; j_gene: TRBJ2-3; abundance: many; v_gene: TRBV7-3; CDR3aa: CASSPTGGTGGNTQYF; CDR3nt: TGTGCCAGCAGCCCTACGGGTGGGACAGGGGGCAATACGCAGTATTTT
d_gene: .; j_gene: TRBJ1-1; abundance: .; v_gene: TRBV27; CDR3aa: CASSLRRLRNTEAFF; CDR3nt: TGTGCCAGCAGTTTACGTCGACTCCGGAACACTGAAGCTTTCTTT
d_gene: TRBD1; j_gene: TRBJ2-3; abundance: .; v_gene: TRBV18; CDR3aa: CASSPPRQGTSTDTQYF; CDR3nt: TGTGCCAGCTCACCACCTCGACAGGGTACTAGCACAGATACGCAGTATTTT
d_gene: TRBD2; j_gene: TRBJ2-1; abundance: .; v_gene: TRBV9; CDR3aa: CASRAEGTRLNEQFF; CDR3nt: TGTGCCAGCAGAGCAGAGGGGACTAGGCTCAATGAGCAGTTCTTC
d_gene: .; j_gene: TRBJ1-3; abundance: .; v_gene: TRBV29-1; CDR3aa: CSVGQNSGNTIYF; CDR3nt: TGCAGCGTTGGCCAGAACTCTGGAAACACCATATATTTT
d_gene: TRBD1; j_gene: TRBJ1-2; abundance: .; v_gene: TRBV10-3; CDR3aa: CAISAGTGDYGYTF; CDR3nt: TGTGCCATCAGTGCAGGGACAGGGGACTATGGCTACACCTTC
d_gene: .; j_gene: TRBJ2-3; abundance: .; v_gene: TRBV7-9; CDR3aa: CASGRGQFSSTDTQYF; CDR3nt: TGTGCCAGCGGGCGGGGCCAATTTTCTAGCACAGATACGCAGTATTTT
d_gene: .; j_gene: TRBJ2-7; abundance: .; v_gene: TRBV14; CDR3aa: CASSHLGGSSYEQYF; CDR3nt: TGTGCCAGCAGCCACCTAGGTGGGTCCTCCTACGAGCAGTACTTC
d_gene: .; j_gene: TRBJ2-7; abundance: few; v_gene: TRBV4-1; CDR3aa: CASSQEKELPYEQYF; CDR3nt: TGCGCCAGCAGCCAAGAAAAGGAGCTCCCCTACGAGCAGTACTTC
d_gene: TRBD2; j_gene: TRBJ2-1; abundance: .; v_gene: TRBV9; CDR3aa: CASSVQTSGYNEQFF; CDR3nt: TGTGCCAGCAGCGTTCAAACTAGCGGGTACAATGAGCAGTTCTTC
d_gene: .; j_gene: TRBJ1-5; abundance: .; v_gene: TRBV3-1/TRBV3-2; CDR3aa: CASSQDLEYQPQHF; CDR3nt: TGTGCCAGCAGCCAAGATCTAGAATATCAGCCCCAGCATTTT
d_gene: TRBD1; j_gene: TRBJ2-5; abundance: .; v_gene: TRBV3-1/TRBV3-2; CDR3aa: CASSQGTGGAVRETQYF; CDR3nt: TGTGCCAGCAGCCAAGGGACAGGGGGCGCGGTTAGGGAGACCCAGTACTTC
d_gene: TRBD1; j_gene: TRBJ2-7; abundance: .; v_gene: TRBV2; CDR3aa: CANRAGGSYEQYF; CDR3nt: TGTGCCAACCGAGCAGGGGGAAGCTACGAGCAGTACTTC
d_gene: TRBD2; j_gene: TRBJ2-1; abundance: .; v_gene: TRBV7-2; CDR3aa: CASSLMVAGRVEQFF; CDR3nt: TGTGCCAGCAGCTTAATGGTAGCGGGGAGGGTTGAGCAGTTCTTC
d_gene: TRBD1; j_gene: TRBJ2-4; abundance: .; v_gene: TRBV27; CDR3aa: CASHTTGGAKNIQYF; CDR3nt: TGTGCCAGCCACACTACAGGGGGGGCCAAAAACATTCAGTACTTC
d_gene: TRBD1; j_gene: TRBJ1-2; abundance: .; v_gene: TRBV11-2; CDR3aa: CASSSLRGRNYGYTF; CDR3nt: TGTGCCAGCAGCTCCCTCAGGGGGCGAAACTATGGCTACACCTTC